This section outlines one T cell receptor (beta chain) sequence together with its context. The antigen it binds to is not known. Within one base of it there is no much larger clone, and no base qualities were kept. This sample was taken from a study of vaccination and CD4 T cells after COVID-19 (dated by TCRdb to between 2020 and 2023). In terms of the full investigation: Convalescent patients had a positive SARS-CoV-2 result on nasal swab PCR, and of these patients, several had mild disease and one had severe disease. Six males and four females were included in the convalescent cohort, with two Hispanic individuals, seven Caucasians, two Asians and one multiracial person represented. Each participant got two doses of either the Pfizer-BioNTech BNT162b2 vaccine (n=8) or the Moderna mRNA-1273 vaccine (n=2). Post-COVID blood samples from convalescent patients were collected a median of around 110 days after diagnosis, with a range of 35 to 161 days. The time from the second vaccine dose to post-vaccine blood sampling had a median of roughly 77 days and ranged from roughly 12 to 241 days. For stimulating the cultures, overlapping spike peptide pools were used, derived from SARS-CoV-2 as well as from the common cold coronaviruses HCoV-NL63, HCoV-OC43 and HCoV-229E. In control cultures, a CEFX viral epitope pool was used as positive control, an HIV-1 Nef peptide pool was used as negative control, or no peptide was added. In roughly nine COVID-19 convalescent patients and 4 infection-naive healthy vaccine recipients, the spike-specific CD4+ TCR repertoire before mRNA vaccination was compared with the repertoire after mRNA vaccination.

The investigation overall reported the following: The study included relatively few convalescent patients and did not analyze early timepoints after natural infection. Nearly all vaccine-specific clones in convalescent patients (304 of 307) were mono-reactive for SARS-CoV-2 spike rather than cross-reactive with common cold coronaviruses. Although the median number of SARS-CoV-2-reactive clonotypes went up from roughly 20 after infection to 38 after vaccination, the increase was not significant. Among the post-vaccine SARS-CoV-2-reactive clones in convalescent patients, a median approximately 86% showed up only after vaccination, which suggests vaccine-specific priming.

The germline V gene (reference sequence) yields DFQATT for CDR1 and SNEGSKA for CDR2. The trim is 2 bases for V and 5 bases for J, with a gap of 19 bases between the germline ends. The CDR3 has 17 amino acids, counting the end cysteine and phenylalanine. Only the CDR3 portion is preserved as DNA: 51 bases, with reading frame beginning at the first base. The method was PCR. DNA from cultured CD4+ T cells was subjected to TCR sequencing with the Oncomine TCR Beta short-read assay at the Johns Hopkins FTIC core. The QIAamp micro DNA kit was used to extract genomic DNA from the cultured CD4+ T cells. The Oncomine TCR Beta libraries from cultured CD4+ T cells were pooled using unique dual indexes and then sequenced on an Illumina iSeq 100. Under the source paper's analysis protocol: Non-productive sequences were removed, and CDR3s that did not start with C, did not end with F or W, or were shorter than 7 amino acids were discarded. The MANAFEST web application was used to identify antigen-specific clonotypes by comparing peptide-stimulated wells against reference wells and other culture wells. To be called positive, a clone needed an FDR below 0.05, an odds ratio above 5, and a productive frequency above 0.1% in at least two of three replicate wells. Clonotypes that were significantly expanded in both SARS-CoV-2 spike wells and at least one common cold coronavirus spike condition were defined as cross-reactive. Using R version 3.6.1, CDR3 homology was evaluated through Levenshtein distances (stringdist) along with unrooted phylogenetic trees (ape). The public reads were run again by TCRdb, first through fastp at Q25 and then through MiXCR, and only productive beta chains were kept. Every CDR3 protein is listed once, alongside the most common genes and DNA of its rows. Clone size and V and J calls follow TCRdb, not the original study. For this sample there are roughly 18,000 distinct CDR3 sequences; about 56% appear just once. The ten largest make up roughly 6.7% of the sample.

Sample treatment or condition, as interpreted from the label and publication: roughly nine-day PBMC culture with coronavirus spike peptide pools or control peptides (ViraFEST assay). The ViraFEST assay, used in the study, expanded antigen-specific T cells with peptide pools and then identified the expanded clonotypes through TCR sequencing. The convalescent patients' positive SARS-CoV-2 PCR tests fell between March and December 2020, which was before the Alpha, Beta and Delta variants emerged in the United States. PBMCs were cultured at approximately 2 million per well in IMDM supplemented with 5% human AB serum and around 10 IU/ml IL-2, with 9.5 to 10 ug/ml peptide pools added. Half of the culture medium was replaced with fresh IL-2-containing medium on days 3 and 7. After more than 8 days of culture, CD4+ T cells were isolated by negative selection using the EasySep CD4+ T cell isolation kit. Ficoll-Paque Plus gradient centrifugation was used to isolate PBMCs from whole blood, and the isolated PBMCs were then either used fresh or cryopreserved at -140C. Each culture condition was generally run in triplicate wells.

This receptor was identified in a human donor who had recovered from COVID-19. Sample: CD4+ T cells from blood, cultured in vitro, taken before SARS-CoV-2 vaccination. The sequence joins TRBV20-1 to TRBJ1-6; no confident D gene assignment can be made. CDR3 region: CSARLFGSSGNNSPLHF. Here is the DNA: TGCAGTGCTAGATTATTTGGGTCCTCTGGGAATAATTCACCCCTCCACTTT.